The 16 T cell receptor beta chains reported below all come from one sample, sequenced in a study of T-cell memory formation after mild COVID-19. TCRdb independently ran MiXCR on the 5' RACE reads; one entry per CDR3 protein. The data show about 560,000 distinct CDR3 sequences, 17% seen once. The specimen sequenced was PBMCs or a T cell subset sorted from them (not recorded which). All receptors derive from an adult woman who had mild COVID-19 (a few samples of this study predate the infection). Cell type and time point are not known.

The chain is built from TRBV24-1 and TRBJ1-5, with D perhaps TRBD1 (5 bases). The CDR3 spans 16 residues. V lost 7 bases, J lost 2 bases, and 17 bases lay in between. Germline V gene data show CDR1 as KGHDR and CDR2 as SFDVKD. The CDR3 DNA is TGTGCCACCAGCGGGGACGAAGGGCACGGCAATCAGCCCCAGCATTTT. This codes for CATSGDEGHGNQPQHF.

The table lists this clonotype with a few counts. The chain employs TRBV5-1 and TRBJ2-2; no firm D call. Trimming took 6 bases from V and 3 from J, leaving 6 bases between them. This CDR3 contains 12 residues. The V gene's germline CDR1 is SGHRS and CDR2 YFSETQ. The CDR3, as DNA: TGCGCCAGCACCCTGGACACCGGGGAGCTGTTTTTT. Translation: CASTLDTGELFF.

This clonotype was recorded a few times. The chain carries TRBV7-9 and TRBJ2-1, with D perhaps matching TRBD1 (7 bases). Germline V gives CDR1 SEHNR, CDR2 FQNEAQ (reference sequence). V lost 5 bases to trimming and J lost 8 bases, with 22 bases between them. The CDR3 length is 16 residues. CDR3 loop: CASSQRVGRGGHEQFF. DNA for the CDR3: TGTGCCAGCAGCCAACGTGTCGGGAGAGGGGGCCATGAGCAGTTCTTC.

This clonotype has only a few counts. CDR3 sequence reads: CSVEGDTDTDTQYF. Here the CDR3 DNA reads TGCAGCGTTGAAGGGGACACAGACACAGATACGCAGTATTTT. This sequence joins TRBV29-1 and TRBJ2-3; maybe TRBD1 (6 bases). Germline loops: CDR1 SQVTM, CDR2 ANQGSEA. The CDR3 length is 14 residues. Deletions cut 1 base from V and 2 bases from J, with 10 bases between.

This sequence joins TRBV2 and TRBJ2-2; D might be TRBD2 (5 bases). There are 15 residues in the CDR3. V lost 10 bases and J lost 7, with 22 bases in between. The germline gives CDR1 SNHLY, CDR2 FYNNEI. In DNA form, the CDR3 reads TGTGCCACCTCTCAAGGGCCCGCGGCGGGCGGGGAGCTGTTTTTT. This encodes CATSQGPAAGGELFF.

This clonotype was recorded a few times. This sequence joins TRBV10-3 and TRBJ2-1, with no clear D. V was clipped by 0 bases and J by 1 base, with 7 bases between them. Per the germline V gene, CDR1 is ENHRY and CDR2 is SYGVKD. This CDR3 is built from 15 residues. The chain's CDR3 is CAISESGGSYNEQFF. CDR3 coding DNA: TGTGCCATCAGTGAGTCAGGTGGATCCTACAATGAGCAGTTCTTC.

This clonotype was counted between two and nine times. The chain couples TRBV18 to TRBJ2-7; D is perhaps TRBD1 (5 bases). This CDR3 has 14 residues. CDR1 and CDR2 from the germline V gene are KGHSH and LQKENI. V dropped 2 bases and J dropped 2 bases, with 10 bases sitting between them. This CDR3 reads CASSPSRGTYEQYF. The CDR3 DNA sequence: TGTGCCAGCTCACCATCTAGGGGAACCTACGAGCAGTACTTC. Full variable domain (rest looked up from reference TRBV18 and TRBJ2-7): NAGVMQNPRHLVRRRGQEARLRCSPMKGHSHVYWYRQLPEEGLKFMVYLQKENIIDESGMPKERFSAEFPKEGPSILRIQQVVRGDSAAYFCASSPSRGTYEQYFGPGTRLTVT.

This clonotype came up once. V and J are TRBV12-3 or TRBV12-4 and TRBJ1-3; D gene ambiguous. The CDR3 totals 14 residues. Trimming took 2 bases from V and 4 from J, leaving 9 bases between them. In DNA, the CDR3 is TGTGCCAGCAGTTTACGCGACAAAGGAAACACCATATATTTT. Protein product: CASSLRDKGNTIYF.

The V gene is TRBV30, the J gene TRBJ1-2, with 12 bases that match TRBD1. Germline trimming cut 5 bases from V and 4 bases from J; bases unmatched to any gene: 5. This CDR3 comprises 14 residues. Per the germline V gene, CDR1 is GTSNPN and CDR2 is SVGIG (reference sequence). The CDR3 loop is CAWQPGQGAYGYTF. DNA of the CDR3: TGTGCCTGGCAACCGGGACAGGGGGCCTATGGCTACACCTTC. Drawing the rest from reference TRBV30 and TRBJ1-2, the complete variable domain is SQTIHQWPATLVQPVGSPLSLECTVEGTSNPNLYWYRQAAGRGLQLLFYSVGIGQISSEVPQNLSASRPQDRQFILSSKKLLLSDSGFYLCAWQPGQGAYGYTFGSGTRLTVV.

The chain employs TRBV7-6 and TRBJ2-2; D unclear. Trimming took off 1 base at V and 3 bases at J, with 6 bases between the two ends. This CDR3 is 14 amino acids long. CDR1 and CDR2 (germline): SGHVS, FNYEAQ. The CDR3 sequence is CASSLEVYTGELFF. The CDR3 DNA reads TGTGCCAGCAGCTTAGAGGTCTACACCGGGGAGCTGTTTTTT.

This clonotype turned up a few times. J is TRBJ2-5 and V is TRBV29-1; D tentatively fits TRBD1 or TRBD2 (5 bases each). In germline, CDR1 is SQVTM, CDR2 ANQGSEA. CDR3 size: 13 residues. Between the trimmed V and J ends, which lost 1 base and 6 bases, there was a span of 12 bases. CDR3 sequence (DNA): TGCAGCGTTGAAGCGAGGGGTGGAAAGACCCAGTACTTC. Its translation: CSVEARGGKTQYF.

This CDR3 reads CASSSGQGANDEQFF. The DNA for the CDR3 is TGCGCCAGCAGCTCCGGACAGGGGGCGAATGATGAGCAGTTCTTC. The gene calls are TRBV5-1 and TRBJ2-1, with 11 nucleotides matching TRBD1. The germline V gene encodes CDR1 SGHRS and CDR2 YFSETQ. The CDR3 sequence is 15 residues long. Germline trimming cut 3 bases from V and 8 bases from J; bases unmatched to any gene: 7.

V gene TRBV29-1 combines with J gene TRBJ2-2; tentatively, D is TRBD2 (5 bases). The V and J ends lost 7 bases and 7 bases respectively, with 16 bases between them. CDR1 is SQVTM and CDR2 is ANQGSEA in the germline V gene. The CDR3 is made up of 13 amino acids. For the CDR3, the DNA is TGCAGCGCCCTTGAGCTAGCAGGCGGGGAGCTGTTTTTT. Amino acid sequence: CSALELAGGELFF.

This clonotype was seen only once. Written as DNA, the CDR3 is TGCAGTGCTAGAGGAATTACAGGTATTTCCTCCTACGAGCAGTACTTC. Its translation is CSARGITGISSYEQYF. V and J are TRBV20-1 and TRBJ2-7, with a weak D call TRBD1 (5 bases). Per germline, CDR1 DFQATT and CDR2 SNEGSKA (reference sequence). CDR3 length equals 16 residues. Trimming removed 1 base at V and 0 bases at J, with 16 bases between.

This clonotype has more than one count but fewer than ten. The V call is TRBV11-3, the J call TRBJ2-5; possibly TRBD2 for D (5 bases). Trimming removed 5 bases from V and 1 base from J, with 17 bases in between. Per the germline V gene, CDR1 is SGHNT and CDR2 is YENEEA. The CDR3 is made up of 16 amino acids. CDR3 nucleotides: TGTGCCAGCAGCCTGTGGCAACCGGGATTCCAAGAGACCCAGTACTTC. This translates into CASSLWQPGFQETQYF. Full variable domain (missing parts from reference TRBV11-3 and TRBJ2-5): EAGVVQSPRYKIIEKKQPVAFWCNPISGHNTLYWYLQNLGQGPELLIRYENEEAVDDSQLPKDRFSAERLKGVDSTLKIQPAELGDSAVYLCASSLWQPGFQETQYFGPGTRLLVL.

The chain couples TRBV4-1 to TRBJ2-2, with unresolved D. V was trimmed by 1 base and J by 7 bases, leaving 19 bases between them. CDR3 length equals 17 residues. The germline V gene has CDR1 MGHRA and CDR2 YSYEKL. The CDR3: CASSQGASWALGGELFF. In DNA, the CDR3 is TGCGCCAGCAGCCAAGGGGCTAGTTGGGCCCTCGGCGGGGAGCTGTTTTTT.